The 13 T cell receptor beta chains reported below all come from one sample, sequenced in a study of blood T cells in healthy people across ages. Then a second PCR, running roughly 7 to 12 cycles, was carried out with a sample-barcoded 5' primer and a J-beta primer mix. Each CDR3 protein is one row after TCRdb ran MiXCR on the 5' RACE reads. The sample has about 970,000 distinct CDR3 sequences, roughly half seen once. Sequencing was carried out using blood. The receptors were sampled from a woman aged 55-70 years in good health.

The chain couples TRBV15 to TRBJ2-3; 11 bases fit TRBD2. This CDR3 has 16 residues. V dropped 1 base and J dropped 5; count of bases not matched to a gene: 5. The V gene's germline CDR1 is LNHNV and CDR2 YYDKDF (reference sequence). The DNA for the CDR3 is TGTGCCACCAGCAGAGGACTAGCGGGATCGGTAGATACGCAGTATTTT. It specifies CATSRGLAGSVDTQYF.

This clonotype was detected only a few times. J is TRBJ2-1 and V is TRBV27; weak D call: TRBD2 (5 bases). The V gene lost 7 bases and the J gene lost 5 bases, with 12 bases spanning the gap. Germline lookup yields CDR1 MNHEY and CDR2 SMNVEV (reference sequence). The CDR3 has 13 amino acids. CDR3 sequence: CASKRRQHNEQFF. The CDR3 nucleotides read TGTGCCAGCAAAAGGAGGCAGCACAATGAGCAGTTCTTC.

The chain links TRBV20-1 to TRBJ2-3, with D perhaps TRBD2 (6 bases). The V end was cut by 4 bases, the J end by 2 bases, with 13 bases between. Germline CDR1 is DFQATT and CDR2 is SNEGSKA (reference sequence). CDR3 length: 14 amino acids. The CDR3 here is CSATGGTPTDTQYF. CDR3 bases: TGCAGTGCTACGGGCGGGACCCCCACAGATACGCAGTATTTT.

The chain joins TRBV20-1 to TRBJ2-1, with 10 bases lining up with TRBD2. The germline CDR1 and CDR2 sequences are DFQATT and SNEGSKA (reference sequence). The CDR3 contains 15 residues. With V trimmed by 4 bases and J by 6 bases, 9 bases remained unmatched. The CDR3 DNA is TGCAGTGCTACTAAGGGACTAGCGCGTTCCAATGAGCAGTTCTTC. Its translation: CSATKGLARSNEQFF.

This clonotype was counted a few times. This CDR3 reads CATSLRGRDLYGYTF. CDR3 nucleotide sequence: TGTGCCACCAGCCTGCGAGGACGAGACCTCTATGGCTACACCTTC. The chain couples TRBV15 to TRBJ1-2; D gene uncertain. Germline V CDR1 and CDR2: LNHNV, YYDKDF (reference sequence). The CDR3 covers 15 residues. V dropped 5 bases and J dropped 4 bases, with 17 bases sitting between them.

J is TRBJ2-7 and V is TRBV4-1; no clear D. The CDR3 has 15 amino acids. The germline gives CDR1 MGHRA, CDR2 YSYEKL. The V gene lost 4 bases and the J gene lost 2 bases, with 15 bases spanning the gap. The CDR3 reads CASSRLMGGAYEQYF. The CDR3 nucleotides read TGCGCCAGCAGCCGGCTGATGGGCGGAGCCTACGAGCAGTACTTC.

About this clonotype itself: Germline and junction disagree at one end, which may indicate a read error. The V call is TRBV29-1, the J call TRBJ1-5, with a possible D match to TRBD1 (6 bases). CDR1 SQVTM and CDR2 ANQGSEA come from the germline V gene. The CDR3 has 14 amino acids. CDR3 sequence (DNA): TGCAGCGTTTCAACAGGGAACAGCAATCAACCCCAGCATTTT. Translated, it gives CSVSTGNSNQPQHF.

This clonotype occurred once. The rearrangement uses TRBV20-1 and TRBJ1-2; a possible D gene is TRBD1 (6 bases). V dropped 0 bases and J dropped 8 bases, with 22 bases sitting between them. CDR1 is DFQATT and CDR2 is SNEGSKA in the germline V gene (reference sequence). The CDR3 contains 16 residues. The CDR3 nucleotides are TGCAGTGCTAGAGATCGGCGAGCAGGGGACTCGGGGGGCTACACCTTC. As protein: CSARDRRAGDSGGYTF.

The V and J genes are TRBV5-1 and TRBJ2-2; D not resolved. Trimming shortened V by 0 bases and J by 7 bases, and 16 bases separated the two germline ends. The germline CDR1 and CDR2 sequences are SGHRS and YFSETQ. The CDR3 totals 16 residues. CDR3 loop: CASSLVADLRNGELFF. The CDR3 coding sequence is TGCGCCAGCAGCTTGGTTGCGGACCTGAGGAACGGGGAGCTGTTTTTT.

The count of this clonotype is one. The rearrangement uses TRBV20-1 and TRBJ2-5, with 9 bases identical to TRBD1. Per the germline V gene, CDR1 is DFQATT and CDR2 is SNEGSKA (reference sequence). The V gene end was trimmed by 6 bases and the J gene end by 5 bases; junction bases not matched to a gene: 10. The CDR3 contains 14 residues. The CDR3: CSARSGQGLETQYF. For the CDR3, the DNA is TGCAGTGCGCGATCTGGACAGGGGCTGGAGACCCAGTACTTC.

The rearrangement uses TRBV6-2 or TRBV6-3 and TRBJ2-5; TRBD1 matches 8 bases. The J call may be incorrect, as the DNA end agrees better with TRBJ2-7. CDR1 and CDR2 (germline): MNHEY, SVGEGT. This CDR3 has 14 residues. CDR3 nucleotide sequence: TGTGCCAGCAGGACAGACAGGGGAATCTACGAGCAGTACTTC. Translated, it gives CASRTDRGIYEQYF.

There are a few counts of this clonotype. CDR3 sequence: CSALTESGEKLFF. The CDR3 bases are TGCAGCGCCTTGACAGAATCAGGTGAAAAACTGTTTTTT. This chain joins TRBV29-1 and TRBJ1-4, with D perhaps matching TRBD1 (5 bases). Germline CDR1 is SQVTM and CDR2 is ANQGSEA. Trimming took off 7 bases at V and 7 bases at J, with 16 bases between the two ends. The CDR3 is 13 residues long. Full variable domain (remainder filled in from reference TRBV29-1 and TRBJ1-4): SAVISQKPSRDICQRGTSLTIQCQVDSQVTMMFWYRQQPGQSLTLIATANQGSEATYESGFVIDKFPISRPNLTFSTLTVSNMSPEDSSIYLCSALTESGEKLFFGSGTQLSVL.

This clonotype was recorded only once. This sequence joins TRBV2 and TRBJ2-3; 9 bases are shared with TRBD2. Per germline, CDR1 SNHLY and CDR2 FYNNEI. The CDR3 contains 17 residues. V was pared by 2 bases and J by 2 bases, with 8 bases of the junction left unmatched. The CDR3: CASSERSSGTFTDTQYF. The CDR3 DNA sequence: TGTGCCAGCAGTGAACGATCTAGCGGGACTTTCACAGATACGCAGTATTTT.